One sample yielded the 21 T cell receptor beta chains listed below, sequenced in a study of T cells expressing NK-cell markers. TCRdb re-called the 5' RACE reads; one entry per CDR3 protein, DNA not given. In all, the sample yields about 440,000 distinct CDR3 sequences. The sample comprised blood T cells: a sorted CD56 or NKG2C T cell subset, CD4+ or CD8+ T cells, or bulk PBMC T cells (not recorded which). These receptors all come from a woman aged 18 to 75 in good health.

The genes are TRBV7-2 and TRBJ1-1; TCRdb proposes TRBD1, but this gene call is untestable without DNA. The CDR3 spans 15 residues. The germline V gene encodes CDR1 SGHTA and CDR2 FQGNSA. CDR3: CASSLEGGRFAEAFF.

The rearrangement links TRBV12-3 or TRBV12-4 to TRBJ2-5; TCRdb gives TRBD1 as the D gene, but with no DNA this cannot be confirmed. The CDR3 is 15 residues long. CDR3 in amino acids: CASSFGVGIQETQYF.

CDR3 region: CASSQERLAGASTDTQYF. The J gene is TRBJ2-3, the V gene TRBV3-1; TCRdb's assignment of TRBD2 cannot be checked, as there is no DNA. Germline-derived CDR1 and CDR2 are LGHDT and YNNKEL (reference sequence). This CDR3 comprises 18 residues.

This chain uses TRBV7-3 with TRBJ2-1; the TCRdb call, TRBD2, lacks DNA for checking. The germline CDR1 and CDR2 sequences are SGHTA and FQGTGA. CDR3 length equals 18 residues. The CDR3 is CASSLLSGTSGIYNEQFF.

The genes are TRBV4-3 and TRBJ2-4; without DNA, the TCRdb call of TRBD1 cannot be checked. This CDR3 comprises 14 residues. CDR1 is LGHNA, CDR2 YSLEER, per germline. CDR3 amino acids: CASSQRGVKNIQYF.

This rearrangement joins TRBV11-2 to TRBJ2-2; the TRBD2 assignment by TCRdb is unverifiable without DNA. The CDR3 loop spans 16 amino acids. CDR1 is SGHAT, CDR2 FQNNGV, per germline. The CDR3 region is CASTIPGTTSTGELFF.

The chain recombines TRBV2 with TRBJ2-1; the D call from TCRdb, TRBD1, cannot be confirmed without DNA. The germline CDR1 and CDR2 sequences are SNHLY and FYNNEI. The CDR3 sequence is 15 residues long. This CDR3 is CASSADRAPYNEQFF.

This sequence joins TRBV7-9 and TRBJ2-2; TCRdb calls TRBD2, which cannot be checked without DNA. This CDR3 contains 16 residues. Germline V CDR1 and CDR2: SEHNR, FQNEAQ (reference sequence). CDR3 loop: CASSSGLADNTGELFF.

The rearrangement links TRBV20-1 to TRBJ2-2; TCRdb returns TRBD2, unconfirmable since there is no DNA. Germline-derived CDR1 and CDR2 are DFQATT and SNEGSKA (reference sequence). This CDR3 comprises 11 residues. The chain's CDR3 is CSAYEGGELFF.

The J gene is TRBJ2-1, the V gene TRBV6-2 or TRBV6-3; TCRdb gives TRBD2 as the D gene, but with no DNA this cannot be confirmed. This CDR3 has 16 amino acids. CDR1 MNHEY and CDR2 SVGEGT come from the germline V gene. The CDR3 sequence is CASRPDPGALGNEQFF.

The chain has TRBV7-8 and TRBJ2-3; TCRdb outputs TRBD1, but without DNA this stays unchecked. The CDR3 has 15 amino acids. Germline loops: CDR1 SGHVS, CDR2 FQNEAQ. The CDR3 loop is CASSLEGNLGDTQYF.

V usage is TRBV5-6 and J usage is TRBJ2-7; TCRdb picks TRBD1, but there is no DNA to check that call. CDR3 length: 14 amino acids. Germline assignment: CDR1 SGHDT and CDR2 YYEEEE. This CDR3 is CASSLPDRGSEQYF.

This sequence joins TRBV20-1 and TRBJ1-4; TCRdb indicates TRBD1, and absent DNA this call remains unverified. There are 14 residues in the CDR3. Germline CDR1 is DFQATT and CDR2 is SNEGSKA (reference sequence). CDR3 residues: CSARSRQGVEKLFF.

CDR3 protein: CSAPSFQETQYF. J is TRBJ2-5 and V is TRBV20-1. The CDR3 has 12 amino acids. Germline V gene lookup returns CDR1 DFQATT and CDR2 SNEGSKA (reference sequence).

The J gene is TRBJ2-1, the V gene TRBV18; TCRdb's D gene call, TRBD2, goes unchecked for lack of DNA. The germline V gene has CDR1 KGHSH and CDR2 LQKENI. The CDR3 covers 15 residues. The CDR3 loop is CASSARQSGYNEQFF.

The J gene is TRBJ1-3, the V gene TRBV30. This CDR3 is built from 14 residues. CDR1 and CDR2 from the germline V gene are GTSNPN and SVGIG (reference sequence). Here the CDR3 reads CAWSVRSHGNTIYF.

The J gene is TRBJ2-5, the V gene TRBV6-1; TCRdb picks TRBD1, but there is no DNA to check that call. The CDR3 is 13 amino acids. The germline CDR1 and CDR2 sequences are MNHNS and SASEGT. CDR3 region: CASIGQGVGTQYF.

The CDR3 loop reads CASSYNIARDNEQFF. This chain links TRBV6-2 or TRBV6-3 with TRBJ2-1; lacking DNA, the TRBD2 call made by TCRdb goes unchecked. Germline V gives CDR1 MNHEY, CDR2 SVGEGT. CDR3 length equals 15 residues.

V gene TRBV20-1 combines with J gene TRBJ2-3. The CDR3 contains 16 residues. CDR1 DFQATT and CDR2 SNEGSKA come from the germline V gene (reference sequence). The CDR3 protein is CSAEKVLAGITDTQYF.

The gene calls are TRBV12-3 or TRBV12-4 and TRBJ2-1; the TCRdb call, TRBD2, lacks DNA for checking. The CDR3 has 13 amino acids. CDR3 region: CASSSGGGNEQFF.

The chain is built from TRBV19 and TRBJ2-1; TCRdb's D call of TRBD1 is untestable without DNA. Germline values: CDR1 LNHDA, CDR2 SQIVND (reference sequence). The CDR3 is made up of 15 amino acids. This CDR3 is CASSMGSPSYNEQFF.